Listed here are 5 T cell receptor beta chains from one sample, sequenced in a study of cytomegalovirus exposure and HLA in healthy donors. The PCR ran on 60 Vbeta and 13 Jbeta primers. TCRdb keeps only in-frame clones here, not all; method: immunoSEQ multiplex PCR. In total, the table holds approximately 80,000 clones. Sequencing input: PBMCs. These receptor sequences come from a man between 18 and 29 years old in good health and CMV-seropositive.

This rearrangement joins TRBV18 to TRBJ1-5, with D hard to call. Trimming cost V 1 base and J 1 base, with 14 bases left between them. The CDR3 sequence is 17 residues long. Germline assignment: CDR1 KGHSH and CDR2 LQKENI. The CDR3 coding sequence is TGTGCCAGCTCACCACAAGCCGGGGAAGGGAGCAATCAGCCCCAGCATTTT. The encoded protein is CASSPQAGEGSNQPQHF.

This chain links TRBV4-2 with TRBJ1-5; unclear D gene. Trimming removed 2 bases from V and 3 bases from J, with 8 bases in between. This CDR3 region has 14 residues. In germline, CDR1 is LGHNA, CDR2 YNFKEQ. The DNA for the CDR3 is TGTGCCAGCAGCCAACTTCAGGACAATCAGCCCCAGCATTTT. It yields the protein CASSQLQDNQPQHF.

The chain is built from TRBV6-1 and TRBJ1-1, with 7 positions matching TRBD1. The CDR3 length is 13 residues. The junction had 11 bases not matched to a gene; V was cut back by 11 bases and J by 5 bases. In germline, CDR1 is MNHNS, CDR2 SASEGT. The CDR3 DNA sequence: TGTGCCGGAACAGGGGAGAGGGGAACTGAAGCTTTCTTT. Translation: CAGTGERGTEAFF.

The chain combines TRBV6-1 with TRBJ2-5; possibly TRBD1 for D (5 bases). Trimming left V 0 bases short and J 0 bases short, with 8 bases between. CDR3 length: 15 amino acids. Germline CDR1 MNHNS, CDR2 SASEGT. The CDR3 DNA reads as TGTGCCAGCAGTGAAGCGCCAGGGTACCAAGAGACCCAGTACTTC. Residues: CASSEAPGYQETQYF.

CDR3 amino acids: CASSPWDSANTGELFF. The CDR3 region has the DNA TGTGCCAGCAGTCCTTGGGACAGTGCGAACACCGGGGAGCTGTTTTTT. The genes are TRBV28 and TRBJ2-2, with 7 bases that match TRBD1. Germline loops: CDR1 MDHEN, CDR2 SYDVKM. V trimming: 5 bases; J trimming: 0 bases; junction bases outside the gene matches: 6. The CDR3 contains 16 residues.